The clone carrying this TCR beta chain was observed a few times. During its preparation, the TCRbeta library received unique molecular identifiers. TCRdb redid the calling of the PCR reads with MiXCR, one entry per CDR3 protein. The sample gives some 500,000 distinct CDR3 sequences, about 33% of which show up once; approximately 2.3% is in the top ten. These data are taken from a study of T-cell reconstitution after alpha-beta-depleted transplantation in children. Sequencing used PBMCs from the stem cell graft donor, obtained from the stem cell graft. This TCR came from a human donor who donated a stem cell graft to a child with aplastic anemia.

CDR3 protein: CSVHQGGFGYTF. CDR3 DNA: TGCAGCGTTCACCAGGGGGGTTTTGGCTACACCTTC. V is TRBV29-1 and J is TRBJ1-2; 7 positions match TRBD1. This CDR3 is built from 12 residues. Germline V gives CDR1 SQVTM, CDR2 ANQGSEA. V lost 5 bases, J lost 7 bases, and 7 bases stayed unmatched.